Shown below are 14 T cell receptor beta chains from a single sample sequenced in a study of cytomegalovirus exposure and HLA in healthy donors. PCR involved 60 Vbeta and 13 Jbeta primers. Sequencing was performed with immunoSEQ multiplex PCR; in TCRdb, only in-frame clones are kept and a portion is missing. The sample lists 170,000 or so clones, roughly 82% occurring once. Sequencing was carried out using PBMCs. The receptors come from a woman aged 45-59 years in good health and CMV-seronegative.

The chain carries TRBV15 and TRBJ2-1; 10 nucleotides line up with TRBD2. With 5 bases clipped from V and 1 base from J, the junction kept 17 bases outside the gene matches. The CDR3 runs to 20 residues. Germline-derived CDR1 and CDR2 are LNHNV and YYDKDF (reference sequence). For the CDR3, the DNA is TGTGCCACCAGCGGAAGACTTGGAGCGGGGGGGCAGGGGTCCTACAATGAGCAGTTCTTC. Its translation is CATSGRLGAGGQGSYNEQFF.

CDR3 nucleotides: TGTGCCAGCTCACAGAGACGGGTGGCCGGGGAGCTGTTTTTT. Its translation: CASSQRRVAGELFF. This rearrangement joins TRBV18 to TRBJ2-2; D gene uncertain. V lost 4 bases and J 6 bases, leaving 12 bases between the germline ends. Germline V gene data show CDR1 as KGHSH and CDR2 as LQKENI. This CDR3 comprises 14 residues.

The chain is built from TRBV4-1 and TRBJ2-3, with 10 bases identical to TRBD1. This CDR3 contains 17 residues. Germline V gene data show CDR1 as MGHRA and CDR2 as YSYEKL. V lost 1 base, J lost 3 bases, and 7 bases stayed unmatched. The CDR3 spells CASSQATGTGDTDTQYF. The CDR3 DNA reads as TGCGCCAGCAGCCAAGCGACCGGGACAGGGGATACAGATACGCAGTATTTT.

V usage is TRBV7-2 and J usage is TRBJ2-7, with 7 bases that match TRBD1. CDR1 is SGHTA and CDR2 is FQGNSA in the germline V gene. The V and J ends lost 5 bases and 5 bases, in that order; junction bases with no gene match: 12. There are 15 residues in the CDR3. This chain's CDR3 is CASSPWDRPPNEQYF. The CDR3 DNA follows: TGTGCCAGCAGCCCATGGGACAGACCTCCTAACGAGCAGTACTTC.

This chain's CDR3 is CASSQPARGRFEQYF. CDR3 coding DNA: TGCGCCAGCAGCCAGCCTGCCAGGGGACGGTTCGAGCAGTACTTC. This chain connects TRBV4-1 to TRBJ2-7; a possible D gene is TRBD1 (6 bases). The CDR3 consists of 15 residues. Germline CDR1 reads MGHRA; CDR2 reads YSYEKL. V shed 3 bases and J shed 6 bases, with 18 bases lying between them.

The genes are TRBV15 and TRBJ2-2; D call uncertain. The CDR3 loop spans 15 amino acids. Germline assignment: CDR1 LNHNV and CDR2 YYDKDF (reference sequence). Trimming cost V 0 bases and J 6 bases, with 11 bases left between them. Written as DNA, the CDR3 is TGTGCCACCAGCAGAGATCCGAGCCGTGCCGGGGAGCTGTTTTTT. Its protein product is CATSRDPSRAGELFF.

The chain joins TRBV10-3 to TRBJ1-2, with a possible D match to TRBD1 (5 bases). V lost 3 bases to trimming and J lost 13 bases, with 15 bases between them. Looked up from germline, CDR1 is ENHRY and CDR2 is SYGVKD. The CDR3 is 12 amino acids. This CDR3 reads CAISDPKQGPTF. Written as DNA, the CDR3 is TGTGCCATCAGTGACCCGAAGCAGGGTCCCACCTTC.

The chain carries TRBV27 and TRBJ1-5, with 7 bases matching TRBD1. The V segment lost 2 bases and the J segment 6 bases; nucleotides outside the gene matches: 7. The length of the CDR3 is 15 residues. Germline CDR1 and CDR2: MNHEY and SMNVEV (reference sequence). This CDR3 is CASSLRGPVVQPQHF. The DNA for the CDR3 is TGTGCCAGCAGTTTAAGGGGGCCCGTCGTTCAGCCCCAGCATTTT.

This chain joins TRBV29-1 and TRBJ2-2; possibly TRBD2 for D (6 bases). V lost 6 bases, J lost 1 base, and 12 bases lay in between. Germline V CDR1 and CDR2: SQVTM, ANQGSEA. The CDR3 is 14 residues long. The CDR3 spells CSVGLALNTGELFF. CDR3 in DNA: TGCAGCGTGGGGCTAGCGCTGAACACCGGGGAGCTGTTTTTT.

This clone occurred once. The chain joins TRBV4-3 to TRBJ2-1, with 7 bases lining up with TRBD1. There are 19 residues in the CDR3. Per germline, CDR1 LGHNA and CDR2 YSLEER. V was pared by 3 bases and J by 6 bases, with 20 bases of the junction left unmatched. The chain's CDR3 is CASSQRELGTVLRANEQFF. The CDR3 coding sequence is TGCGCCAGCAGCCAGAGGGAACTCGGGACAGTACTAAGGGCCAATGAGCAGTTCTTC.

The chain employs TRBV27 and TRBJ2-1; the match to TRBD2 covers 11 bases. The J segment lost 6 bases and the V segment lost 2 bases, leaving 3 bases of the junction unmatched. In germline, CDR1 is MNHEY, CDR2 SMNVEV (reference sequence). This CDR3 has 15 amino acids. For the CDR3, the DNA is TGTGCCAGCAGTTTAGTAGCGGGGGGGCGCAATGAGCAGTTCTTC. It is translated as CASSLVAGGRNEQFF.

A single count supports this clone. This chain connects TRBV2 to TRBJ2-3; 12 nucleotides match TRBD1. V lost 6 bases and J lost 14; bases outside the gene matches: 18. This CDR3 region has 16 residues. Germline V gene data show CDR1 as SNHLY and CDR2 as FYNNEI. CDR3 sequence reads: CASRGGTGGGPVTLYF. The CDR3 DNA is TGTGCCAGCAGAGGGGGGACAGGGGGCGGACCCGTTACGTTGTATTTT.

The rearrangement joins TRBV15 to TRBJ2-1; TRBD2 matches at 16 bases. Germline values: CDR1 LNHNV, CDR2 YYDKDF (reference sequence). This CDR3 is built from 20 residues. Unmatched junction bases numbered 13, after V lost 0 bases and J lost 8 bases. CDR3 nucleotide sequence: TGTGCCACCAGCAGAGATCTGGGACTAGCGGGGGGGCAATCCCTTGATGAGCAGTTCTTC. Translated: CATSRDLGLAGGQSLDEQFF.

The chain carries TRBV18 and TRBJ1-2; D possibly corresponds to TRBD1 (6 bases). The germline gives CDR1 KGHSH, CDR2 LQKENI. With 5 bases removed from V and 2 bases from J, the gap between germline ends came to 12 bases. CDR3 length: 14 residues. The CDR3, as DNA: TGTGCCAGCTCAGCCCAGGGGTTGAACTATGGCTACACCTTC. Protein: CASSAQGLNYGYTF.